This entry concerns a single T cell receptor (beta chain). This entry is derived from a study of blood T cell repertoires in COVID-19. Germline V gives CDR1 SQVTM, CDR2 ANQGSEA. This CDR3 region has 11 residues. With 6 bases removed from V and 9 bases from J, the gap between germline ends came to 14 bases. Sequencing used immunoSEQ multiplex PCR; TCRdb keeps in-frame clones, though not all of them. In the table there are over 300,000 clones, 70% to 90% of which are singletons. Sequences were obtained from PBMCs or T cells enriched from blood (not recorded which). V and J are TRBV29-1 and TRBJ1-2; no reliable D call. This sequence originates from a woman between 25 and 40 years old with acute COVID-19. CDR3 nucleotides: TGCAGCGTCGTGGGATCGGGAAGCTACACCTTC. Its translation: CSVVGSGSYTF.